This T cell receptor (beta chain) was identified in a study of cytomegalovirus exposure and HLA in healthy donors. PCR primers comprised 60 Vbeta and 13 Jbeta primers. As originally analysed: In a later analysis, the count reached about 75 million unique TCR beta chains, with 10 million to 14 million shared. TCRdb's table, derived via immunoSEQ multiplex PCR, lists solely in-frame clones and lacks some. That table gives V, J and clone size, and the DNA gave D and trimming. Of 120,000 or so clones listed, 60% to 85% are singletons. Germline V CDR1 and CDR2: MNHNS, SASEGT. The CDR3 length is 17 residues. V lost 0 bases to trimming and J lost 14 bases; unmatched junction nucleotides: 17.

This clonotype originated in a woman aged 55-75 years in good health and CMV-seropositive. The sequenced sample was PBMCs. V and J are TRBV6-1 and TRBJ2-1, with 9 bases that match TRBD2. The CDR3 protein is CASSEAAASGTPRAEFF. CDR3 DNA: TGTGCCAGCAGTGAAGCAGCGGCTAGCGGGACTCCACGAGCAGAGTTCTTC.